This note documents a single T cell receptor beta chain sequence. This specimen comes from a study of radiation and T cells in renal cell carcinoma. Time point here: blood 2 weeks post-SBRT. Regarding treatment: 15 Gy SBRT to primary tumor, nephrectomy 4 weeks later. Serial blood draws occurred at baseline and 2 and 4 weeks post-SBRT. Sequenced by immunoSEQ multiplex PCR; TCRdb stores in-frame clones only, minus some. The sample includes some 120,000 clones, 75% to 90% seen only once; the top ten take around 1.8%. V lost 0 bases to trimming and J lost 6 bases, with 5 bases between them. The CDR3 is made up of 12 amino acids. Germline CDR1 is SGHDT and CDR2 is YYEEEE.

The receptor comes from an older woman with renal cell carcinoma. The input for sequencing was blood, taken from a patient whose treatment included radiotherapy and nephrectomy. This chain connects TRBV5-6 to TRBJ2-3, with no clear D. The CDR3 reads CASSLVKDTQYF. CDR3 DNA sequence: TGTGCCAGCAGCTTGGTCAAGGATACGCAGTATTTT. The whole variable domain, filled in from reference TRBV5-6 and TRBJ2-3, reads DAGVTQSPTHLIKTRGQQVTLRCSPKSGHDTVSWYQQALGQGPQFIFQYYEEEERQRGNFPDRFSGHQFPNYSSELNVNALLLGDSALYLCASSLVKDTQYFGPGTRLTVL.